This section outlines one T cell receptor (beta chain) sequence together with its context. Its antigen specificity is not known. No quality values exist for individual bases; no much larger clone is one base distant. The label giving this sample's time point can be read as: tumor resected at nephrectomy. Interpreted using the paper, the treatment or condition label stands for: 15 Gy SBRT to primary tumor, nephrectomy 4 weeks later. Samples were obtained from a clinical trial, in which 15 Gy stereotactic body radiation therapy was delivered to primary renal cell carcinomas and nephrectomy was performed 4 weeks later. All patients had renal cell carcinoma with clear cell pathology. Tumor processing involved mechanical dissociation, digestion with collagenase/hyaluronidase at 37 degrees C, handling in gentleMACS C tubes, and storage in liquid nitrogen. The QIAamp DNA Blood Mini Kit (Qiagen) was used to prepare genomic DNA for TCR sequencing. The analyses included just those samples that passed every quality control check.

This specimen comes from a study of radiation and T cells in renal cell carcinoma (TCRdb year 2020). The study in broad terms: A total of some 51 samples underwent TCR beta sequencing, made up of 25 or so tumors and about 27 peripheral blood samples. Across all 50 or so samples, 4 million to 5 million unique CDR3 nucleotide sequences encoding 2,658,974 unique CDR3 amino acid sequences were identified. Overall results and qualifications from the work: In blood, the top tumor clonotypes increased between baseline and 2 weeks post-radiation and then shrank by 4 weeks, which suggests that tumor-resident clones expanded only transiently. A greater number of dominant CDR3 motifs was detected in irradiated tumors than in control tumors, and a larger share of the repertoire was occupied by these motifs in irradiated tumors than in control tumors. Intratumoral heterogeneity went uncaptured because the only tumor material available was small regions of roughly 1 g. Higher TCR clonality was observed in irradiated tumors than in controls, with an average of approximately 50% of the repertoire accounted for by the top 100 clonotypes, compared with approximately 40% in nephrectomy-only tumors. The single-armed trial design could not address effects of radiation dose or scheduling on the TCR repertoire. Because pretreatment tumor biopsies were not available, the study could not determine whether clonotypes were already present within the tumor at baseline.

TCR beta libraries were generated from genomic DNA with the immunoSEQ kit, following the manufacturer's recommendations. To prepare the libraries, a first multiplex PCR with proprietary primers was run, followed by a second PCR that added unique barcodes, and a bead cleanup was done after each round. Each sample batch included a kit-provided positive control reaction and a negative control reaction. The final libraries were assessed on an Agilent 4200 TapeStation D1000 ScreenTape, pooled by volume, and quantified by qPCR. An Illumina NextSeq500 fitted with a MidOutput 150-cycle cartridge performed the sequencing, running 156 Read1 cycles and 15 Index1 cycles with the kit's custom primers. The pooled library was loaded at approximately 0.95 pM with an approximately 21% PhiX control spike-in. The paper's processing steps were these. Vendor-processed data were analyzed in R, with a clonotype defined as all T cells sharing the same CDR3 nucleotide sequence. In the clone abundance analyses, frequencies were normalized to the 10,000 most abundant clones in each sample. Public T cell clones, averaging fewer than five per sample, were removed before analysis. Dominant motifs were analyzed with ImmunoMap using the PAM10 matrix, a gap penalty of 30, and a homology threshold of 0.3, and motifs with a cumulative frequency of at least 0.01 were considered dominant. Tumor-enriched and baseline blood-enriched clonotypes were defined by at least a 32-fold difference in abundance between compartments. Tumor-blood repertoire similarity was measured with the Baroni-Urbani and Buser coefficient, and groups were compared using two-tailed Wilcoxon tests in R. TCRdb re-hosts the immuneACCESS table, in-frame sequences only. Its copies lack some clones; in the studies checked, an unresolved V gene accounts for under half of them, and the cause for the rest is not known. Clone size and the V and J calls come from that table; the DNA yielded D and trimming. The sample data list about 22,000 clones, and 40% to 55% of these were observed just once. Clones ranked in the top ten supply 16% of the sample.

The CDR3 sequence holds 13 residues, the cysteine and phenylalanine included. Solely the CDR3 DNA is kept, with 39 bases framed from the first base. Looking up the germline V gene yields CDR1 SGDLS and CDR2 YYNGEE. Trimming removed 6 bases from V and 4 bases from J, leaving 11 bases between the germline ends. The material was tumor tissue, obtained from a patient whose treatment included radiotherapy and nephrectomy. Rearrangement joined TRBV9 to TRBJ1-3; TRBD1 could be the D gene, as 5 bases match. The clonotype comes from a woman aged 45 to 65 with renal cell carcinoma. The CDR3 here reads CASTSGPGNTIYF. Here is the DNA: TGTGCCAGCACCTCGGGGCCGGGAAACACCATATATTTT.